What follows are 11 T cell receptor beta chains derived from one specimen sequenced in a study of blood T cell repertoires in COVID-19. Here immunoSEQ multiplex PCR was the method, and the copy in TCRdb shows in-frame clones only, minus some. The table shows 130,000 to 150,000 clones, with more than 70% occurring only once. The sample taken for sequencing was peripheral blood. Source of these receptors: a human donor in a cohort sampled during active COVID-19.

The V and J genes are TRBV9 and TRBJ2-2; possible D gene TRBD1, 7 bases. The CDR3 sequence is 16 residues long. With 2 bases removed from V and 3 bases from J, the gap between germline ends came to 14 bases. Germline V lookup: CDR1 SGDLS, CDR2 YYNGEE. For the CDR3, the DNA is TGTGCCAGCAGCGTCCAGGGGGGCCAAGACACCGGGGAGCTGTTTTTT. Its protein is CASSVQGGQDTGELFF.

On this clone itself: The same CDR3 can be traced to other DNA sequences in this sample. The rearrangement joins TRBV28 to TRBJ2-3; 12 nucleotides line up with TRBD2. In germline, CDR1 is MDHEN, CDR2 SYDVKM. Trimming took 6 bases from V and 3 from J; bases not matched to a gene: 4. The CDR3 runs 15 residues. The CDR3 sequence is CASRGLAGGTDTQYF. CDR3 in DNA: TGTGCCAGCAGAGGCCTAGCGGGAGGGACAGATACGCAGTATTTT.

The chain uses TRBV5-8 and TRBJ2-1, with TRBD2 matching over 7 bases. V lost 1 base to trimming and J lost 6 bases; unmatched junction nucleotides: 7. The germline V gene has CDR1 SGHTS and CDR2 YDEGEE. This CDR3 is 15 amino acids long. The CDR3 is CASSLPDGGVNEQFF. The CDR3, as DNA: TGTGCCAGCAGCTTGCCCGATGGGGGGGTCAATGAGCAGTTCTTC.

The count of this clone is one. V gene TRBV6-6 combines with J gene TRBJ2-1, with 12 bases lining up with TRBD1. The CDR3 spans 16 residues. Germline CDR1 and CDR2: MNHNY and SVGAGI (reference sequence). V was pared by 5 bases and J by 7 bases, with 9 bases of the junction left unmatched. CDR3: CASSPMRDRGRNEQFF. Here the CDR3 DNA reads TGTGCCAGCAGTCCCATGCGGGACAGGGGGCGGAATGAGCAGTTCTTC.

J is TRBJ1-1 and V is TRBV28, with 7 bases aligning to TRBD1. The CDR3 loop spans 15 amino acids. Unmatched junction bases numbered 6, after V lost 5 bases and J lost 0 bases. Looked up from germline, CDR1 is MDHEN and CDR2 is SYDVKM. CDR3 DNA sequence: TGTGCCAGCAGTCCGCACAGGGGTTTGAACACTGAAGCTTTCTTT. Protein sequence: CASSPHRGLNTEAFF. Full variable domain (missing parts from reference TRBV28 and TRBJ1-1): DVKVTQSSRYLVKRTGEKVFLECVQDMDHENMFWYRQDPGLGLRLIYFSYDVKMKEKGDIPEGYSVSREKKERFSLILESASTNQTSMYLCASSPHRGLNTEAFFGQGTRLTVV.

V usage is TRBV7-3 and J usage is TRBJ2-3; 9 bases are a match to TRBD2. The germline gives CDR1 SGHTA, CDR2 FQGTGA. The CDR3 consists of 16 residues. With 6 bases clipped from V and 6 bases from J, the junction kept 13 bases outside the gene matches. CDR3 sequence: CASSPSGEAGADTQYF. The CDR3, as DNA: TGTGCCAGCAGTCCTAGCGGGGAGGCGGGTGCGGATACGCAGTATTTT.

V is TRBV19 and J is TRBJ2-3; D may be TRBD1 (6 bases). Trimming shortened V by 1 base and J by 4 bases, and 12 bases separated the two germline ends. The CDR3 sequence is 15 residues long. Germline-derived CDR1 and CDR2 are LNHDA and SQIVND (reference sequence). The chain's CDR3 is CASSIGRGIADTQYF. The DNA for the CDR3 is TGTGCCAGTAGTATAGGTAGGGGGATCGCAGATACGCAGTATTTT.

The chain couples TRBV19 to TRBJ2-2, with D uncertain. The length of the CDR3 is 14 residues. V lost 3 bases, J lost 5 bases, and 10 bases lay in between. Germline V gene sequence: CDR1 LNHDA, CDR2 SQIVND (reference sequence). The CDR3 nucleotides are TGTGCCAGTAGTATTTCGTTCCAGACCGGGGAGCTGTTTTTT. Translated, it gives CASSISFQTGELFF.

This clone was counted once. CDR3 sequence reads: CASSTNRDRAGYTF. Written as DNA, the CDR3 is TGTGCCAGCAGCACTAACCGGGACAGGGCTGGCTACACCTTC. The rearrangement uses TRBV7-8 and TRBJ1-2; 9 bases agree with TRBD1. The V gene end was trimmed by 5 bases and the J gene end by 7 bases; junction bases not matched to a gene: 8. The CDR3 sequence is 14 residues long. The germline V gene has CDR1 SGHVS and CDR2 FQNEAQ. The entire variable domain, with the rest obtained from reference TRBV7-8 and TRBJ1-2, is as follows: GAGVSQSPRYKVAKRGQDVALRCDPISGHVSLFWYQQALGQGPEFLTYFQNEAQLDKSGLPSDRFFAERPEGSVSTLKIQRTQQEDSAVYLCASSTNRDRAGYTFGSGTRLTVV.

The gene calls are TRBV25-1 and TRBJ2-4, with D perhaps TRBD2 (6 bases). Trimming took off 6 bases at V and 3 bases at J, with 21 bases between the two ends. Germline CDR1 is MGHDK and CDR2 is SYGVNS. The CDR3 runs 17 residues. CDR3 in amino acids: CASRDAGGVGDKNIQYF. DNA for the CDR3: TGTGCCAGCAGAGACGCCGGGGGAGTAGGGGACAAAAACATTCAGTACTTC. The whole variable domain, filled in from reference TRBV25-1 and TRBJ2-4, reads EADIYQTPRYLVIGTGKKITLECSQTMGHDKMYWYQQDPGMELHLIHYSYGVNSTEKGDLSSESTVSRIRTEHFPLTLESARPSHTSQYLCASRDAGGVGDKNIQYFGAGTRLSVL.

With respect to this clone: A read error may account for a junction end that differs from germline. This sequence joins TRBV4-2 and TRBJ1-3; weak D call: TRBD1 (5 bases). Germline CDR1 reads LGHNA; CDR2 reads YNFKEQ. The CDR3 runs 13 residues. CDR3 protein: CASSQERQRSHHF. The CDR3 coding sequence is TGTGCCAGCAGCCAAGAGCGACAGCGTTCCCACCATTTT.